This record looks at one TCR beta chain sequence and its context. Its target is unknown. The data stem from a study of CD8 T cells in ankylosing spondylitis. Study observations and caveats: A TCR beta motif of several highly homologous variants appeared characteristic of ankylosing spondylitis blood. Disease-linked clones reportedly showed significant enrichment in matched ankylosing spondylitis synovial fluid. Peripheral blood samples showed relatively rare disease-linked clones, and these clones were CD8+.

Germline-derived CDR1 and CDR2 are LNHDA and SQIVND (reference sequence). J gave up 8 bases and V 5 bases, and 7 bases lay outside the gene matches. The CDR3 has 13 residues. Molecular-barcoded quantitative 5'-RACE produced these TCR beta libraries. TCRdb reprocessed the 5' RACE reads with MiXCR, giving one entry per CDR3 protein. The table has around 300,000 distinct CDR3 sequences, less than 25% seen once. Source material: blood, either unsorted or a sorted T cell fraction (not recorded which). The receptor's source is a female donor with ankylosing spondylitis or in good health (not recorded which). The chain employs TRBV19 and TRBJ1-2; 8 positions agree with TRBD1. CDR3 in amino acids: CASSFGQGVGYTF. The CDR3 DNA follows: TGTGCCAGTAGTTTCGGACAGGGAGTCGGCTACACCTTC. Combining the CDR3 with reference TRBV19 and TRBJ1-2 gives the whole variable domain DGGITQSPKYLFRKEGQNVTLSCEQNLNHDAMYWYRQDPGQGLRLIYYSQIVNDFQKGDIAEGYSVSREKKESFPLTVTSAQKNPTAFYLCASSFGQGVGYTFGSGTRLTVV.